The rows below give T cell receptor beta chains drawn from one sample of a study of blood T cell repertoires in COVID-19. TCRdb keeps only in-frame clones here, not all; method: immunoSEQ multiplex PCR. The sample gives approximately 94,000 clones, around four fifths of which show up once; less than 35% is in the top ten. The specimen sequenced was peripheral blood. These TCRs come from an older man with active or convalescent COVID-19. The CDR3 runs from the conserved cysteine through the conserved F or W. Fields, in order: CDR3 protein, CDR3 DNA, J gene, clone size, D gene, V gene. D genes are given only for firm matches. Only part of the rows carry a size: once, few, many, or a class if the clone is expanded.

CASWDRVCNQPQHF | TGCGCCAGCTGGGACAGGGTATGCAATCAGCCCCAGCATTTT | TRBJ1-5 | - | TRBD1 | TRBV10-1
CASSFGQGGYEQYF | TGCGCCAGCAGCTTCGGACAGGGCGGGTACGAGCAGTACTTC | TRBJ2-7 | - | TRBD1 | TRBV5-1
CASSRTSGESYNEQFF | TGTGCCAGTAGTCGGACTAGCGGGGAATCCTACAATGAGCAGTTCTTC | TRBJ2-1 | few | TRBD2 | TRBV19
CAISRVWSGGTDTQYF | TGTGCCATCAGCCGAGTCTGGAGCGGGGGCACAGATACGCAGTATTTT | TRBJ2-3 | once | TRBD2 | TRBV10-3
CASSARTSGAYNEQFF | TGTGCCAGCAGCGCGCGGACTAGCGGGGCTTACAATGAGCAGTTCTTC | TRBJ2-1 | - | TRBD2 | TRBV5-5
CASSFGGRQPQHF | TGTGCCAGCAGCTTCGGAGGCAGGCAGCCCCAGCATTTT | TRBJ1-5 | - | - | TRBV5-5
CASSSGLALYNEQFF | TGTGCCAGCAGTTCGGGACTAGCGTTATACAATGAGCAGTTCTTC | TRBJ2-1 | - | TRBD2 | TRBV7-6
CASSRPKSGNTEAFF | TGTGCCAGCAGTCGCCCGAAGTCCGGGAACACTGAAGCTTTCTTT | TRBJ1-1 | - | - | TRBV3-1/TRBV3-2
CASSTRLGTDTQYF | TGTGCCAGCAGCACCAGGTTGGGCACAGATACGCAGTATTTT | TRBJ2-3 | once | - | TRBV5-4
CATTAGPNTEAFF | TGTGCCACCACCGCGGGACCGAACACTGAAGCTTTCTTT | TRBJ1-1 | - | - | TRBV24-1
CASSQDRGQSNEKLFF | TGCGCCAGCAGCCAAGATAGGGGACAGTCTAATGAAAAACTGTTTTTT | TRBJ1-4 | - | TRBD1 | TRBV4-1
CASSLLRDTEAFF | TGTGCCAGCAGTTTATTACGGGACACTGAAGCTTTCTTT | TRBJ1-1 | - | - | TRBV12-3/TRBV12-4
CASSPLAGGEKTQYF | TGCGCCAGCAGCCCCCTAGCGGGAGGAGAAAAGACCCAGTACTTC | TRBJ2-5 | - | TRBD2 | TRBV5-1
CASSAHPGQTYEQYF | TGTGCCAGCAGCGCCCACCCGGGACAGACCTACGAGCAGTACTTC | TRBJ2-7 | - | TRBD1 | TRBV9
CASSPGVYGYTF | TGTGCCAGCAGCCCAGGGGTTTATGGCTACACCTTC | TRBJ1-2 | - | - | TRBV7-2
CASSLTARWTAQRGEKLFF | TGTGCCAGCAGCTTAACCGCCCGGTGGACAGCTCAAAGGGGTGAAAAACTGTTTTTT | TRBJ1-4 | - | - | TRBV7-8
CASSLHRDAEAFF | TGTGCCAGCTCACTACACAGGGACGCTGAAGCTTTCTTT | TRBJ1-1 | - | - | TRBV18
CASSSLSAGQPQHF | TGTGCCAGCAGCTCCTTGAGCGCGGGTCAGCCCCAGCATTTT | TRBJ1-5 | once | - | TRBV7-2
CASSLPGLSEKLFF | TGTGCCAGCAGTTTACCAGGGTTGAGTGAAAAACTGTTTTTT | TRBJ1-4 | - | - | TRBV28
CASSRTGVYNSPLHF | TGTGCCAGCAGTCGGACAGGGGTGTATAATTCACCCCTCCACTTT | TRBJ1-6 | - | TRBD1 | TRBV27
CSVGGLSGGYTF | TGCAGCGTTGGGGGGCTCTCGGGTGGCTACACCTTC | TRBJ1-2 | - | - | TRBV29-1
CASIPREGQGARELFF | TGTGCCAGCATCCCCCGTGAGGGACAGGGGGCTCGGGAGCTGTTTTTT | TRBJ2-2 | - | TRBD1 | TRBV7-9
CAWSVVGAEQYF | TGTGCCTGGAGTGTCGTGGGGGCCGAGCAGTACTTC | TRBJ2-7 | - | - | TRBV30
CASSLVDRVVDEQFF | TGCGCCAGCAGCTTGGTAGACAGGGTTGTCGATGAGCAGTTCTTC | TRBJ2-1 | - | TRBD1 | TRBV5-1
CASSVGGGAGANVLTF | TGTGCCAGCAGCGTAGGAGGGGGGGCCGGGGCCAACGTCCTGACTTTC | TRBJ2-6 | - | - | TRBV9
CASSLQGVTGELFF | TGCGCCAGCAGCTTGCAGGGGGTCACCGGGGAGCTGTTTTTT | TRBJ2-2 | few | TRBD1 | TRBV5-1
CSTGGGISTDTQYF | TGCAGCACCGGGGGGGGAATCAGCACAGATACGCAGTATTTT | TRBJ2-3 | - | TRBD2 | TRBV29-1
CASSQGLAGSETQYF | TGTGCCAGCAGCCAGGGACTAGCGGGGTCAGAGACCCAGTACTTC | TRBJ2-5 | - | TRBD2 | TRBV3-1/TRBV3-2
CATSSRSGRVSNEQFF | TGTGCCACCAGTTCTCGAAGCGGGAGGGTGTCGAATGAGCAGTTCTTC | TRBJ2-1 | - | TRBD2 | TRBV15
CASSFYENTEAFF | TGTGCCAGCAGTTTCTACGAGAACACTGAAGCTTTCTTT | TRBJ1-1 | - | - | TRBV12-3/TRBV12-4
CASSARDRGDNEQFF | TGTGCCAGCAGCGCTCGGGACAGGGGCGACAATGAGCAGTTCTTC | TRBJ2-1 | - | TRBD1 | TRBV9